A single sample is the source of the 10 T cell receptor beta chains below, sequenced in a study of T cells after yellow fever vaccination. TCRdb re-derived calls from the 5' RACE reads in MiXCR, one entry per CDR3 protein. The sample shows 150,000 to 200,000 distinct CDR3 sequences, more than 5.5% of them seen only once. The source material was CD4+ T cells sorted from PBMCs, sampled 5 days after the first yellow fever vaccination. The receptors here all came from a man aged 18-30 years who received the YFV17D yellow fever vaccine.

This clonotype was counted only a few times. The J gene is TRBJ1-6, the V gene TRBV7-2; D is perhaps TRBD1 (5 bases). Per the germline V gene, CDR1 is SGHTA and CDR2 is FQGNSA. The CDR3 spans 15 residues. The ends were cut back, 4 bases at V and 3 bases at J, with 10 bases in the middle. As DNA, the CDR3 is TGTGCCAGCAGCTCCGGGACTCGCTATAATTCACCCCTCCACTTT. Translating it yields CASSSGTRYNSPLHF.

This clonotype was recorded many times. The V gene is TRBV7-8, the J gene TRBJ2-3; D uncertain. Germline V gene lookup returns CDR1 SGHVS and CDR2 FQNEAQ. CDR3 length: 13 residues. The germline V and J ends were trimmed by 5 bases and 4 bases, with 10 bases remaining between them. This chain's CDR3 is CASSINTADTQYF. DNA of the CDR3: TGTGCCAGCAGCATTAACACGGCAGATACGCAGTATTTT.

CDR3 loop: CSARVGQLNSPLHF. The CDR3 DNA reads as TGCAGTGCTAGAGTAGGACAGCTAAATTCACCCCTCCACTTT. The chain uses TRBV20-1 and TRBJ1-6, with D tentatively TRBD1 (6 bases). V shed 1 base and J shed 7 bases, with 11 bases lying between them. CDR1 and CDR2 from the germline V gene are DFQATT and SNEGSKA (reference sequence). This CDR3 has 14 residues.

The chain employs TRBV3-1 and TRBJ2-5, with D possibly TRBD2 on 5 matching bases. The V end lost 2 bases, the J end lost 6 bases, and 10 bases lay between the germline ends. Germline CDR1 LGHDT, CDR2 YNNKEL (reference sequence). The CDR3 has 13 amino acids. CDR3 loop: CASSQLAGKTQYF. Here the CDR3 DNA reads TGTGCCAGCAGCCAACTAGCAGGAAAGACCCAGTACTTC.

The table lists this clonotype with many counts. V and J are TRBV15 and TRBJ1-1; 7 nucleotides match TRBD1. Germline V gives CDR1 LNHNV, CDR2 YYDKDF (reference sequence). Losses at the gene ends were 2 bases for V and 2 bases for J; bases not matched to a gene: 2. The length of the CDR3 is 14 residues. DNA of the CDR3: TGTGCCACCAGCAGAAACAGGGGTAACACTGAAGCTTTCTTT. Protein sequence: CATSRNRGNTEAFF.

This clonotype was seen ten or more times. This chain connects TRBV7-2 to TRBJ2-7, with TRBD2 matching 10 bases. The CDR3 runs to 14 residues. CDR1 and CDR2 (germline): SGHTA, FQGNSA. Trimming at V came to 2 bases and at J to 9 bases, leaving 7 bases not matched to a gene. CDR3 loop: CASSLRAGGPRQYF. For the CDR3, the DNA is TGTGCCAGCAGCTTAAGAGCGGGGGGGCCGCGGCAGTACTTC.

In this sample, this clonotype turned up many times. This chain joins TRBV7-2 and TRBJ2-5; 7 positions agree with TRBD2. Trimming at V came to 1 base and at J to 4 bases, leaving 3 bases not matched to a gene. Germline V CDR1 and CDR2: SGHTA, FQGNSA. CDR3 length equals 14 residues. DNA of the CDR3: TGTGCCAGCAGCTTAGTCACGGGAGGAGAGACCCAGTACTTC. Residues: CASSLVTGGETQYF.

Many counts were recorded for this clonotype. The chain has TRBV7-2 and TRBJ1-6, with D uncertain. The CDR3 is 12 amino acids. V was trimmed by 4 bases and J by 7 bases, leaving 5 bases between them. Germline lookup yields CDR1 SGHTA and CDR2 FQGNSA. CDR3: CASSSRNSPLHF. In DNA form, the CDR3 reads TGTGCCAGCAGCTCAAGAAATTCACCCCTCCACTTT.

This clonotype has ten or more counts. This sequence joins TRBV3-1 and TRBJ2-1; D is uncertain. This CDR3 comprises 13 residues. The ends were cut back, 0 bases at V and 5 bases at J, with 5 bases in the middle. From germline, CDR1 is LGHDT and CDR2 YNNKEL (reference sequence). The CDR3 DNA sequence: TGTGCCAGCAGCCAAGACAGGCACAATGAGCAGTTCTTC. Its protein is CASSQDRHNEQFF.

This clonotype has a count of ten or more. V is TRBV7-3 and J is TRBJ2-1; TRBD1 aligns across 7 bases. The V gene's germline CDR1 is SGHTA and CDR2 FQGTGA. Losses at the gene ends were 6 bases for V and 2 bases for J; bases not matched to a gene: 4. The CDR3 runs 14 residues. The CDR3 protein is CASSTGAAYNEQFF. The CDR3 nucleotides read TGTGCCAGCAGTACAGGGGCAGCCTACAATGAGCAGTTCTTC.